The 30 T cell receptor beta chains given below trace back to one sample, sequenced in a study of blood T cells in healthy people across ages. Then a second PCR, running roughly 6 to 12 cycles, was carried out with a sample-barcoded 5' primer and a J-beta primer mix. TCRdb re-derived calls from the 5' RACE reads in MiXCR, one entry per CDR3 protein. This repertoire shows 600,000 to 1,000,000 distinct CDR3 sequences, nearly 60% found once; its top ten account for about 20%. The sequenced sample consisted of blood. The receptors originated from a man aged 25 to 40 in good health.

CDR3 region: CASSLGQGYGEQFF. The CDR3 nucleotides are TGTGCCAGCAGCTTGGGACAGGGGTACGGTGAGCAGTTCTTC. This chain joins TRBV11-2 and TRBJ2-1; 10 bases align to TRBD1. V shed 3 bases, J shed 9 bases, and the junction held 5 bases outside the gene matches. The length of the CDR3 is 14 residues. Germline CDR1 SGHAT, CDR2 FQNNGV.

The chain uses TRBV28 and TRBJ2-1; weak D call: TRBD2 (7 bases). Germline V lookup: CDR1 MDHEN, CDR2 SYDVKM. V shed 8 bases and J shed 6 bases, with 14 bases lying between them. The CDR3 runs 13 residues. This chain's CDR3 is CASVGGGGNEQFF. CDR3 coding DNA: TGTGCCAGCGTTGGGGGAGGGGGCAATGAGCAGTTCTTC.

This sequence joins TRBV19 and TRBJ2-7; TRBD2 matches 8 bases. There are 15 residues in the CDR3. Germline V gives CDR1 LNHDA, CDR2 SQIVND (reference sequence). J lost 2 bases, V lost 5 bases, and 8 bases had no gene match. CDR3 amino acids: CASSLSGVTTYEQYF. In DNA, the CDR3 is TGTGCCAGTAGTCTTAGCGGGGTTACCACCTACGAGCAGTACTTC.

The chain couples TRBV30 to TRBJ1-6; no clear D gene. The CDR3 length is 12 residues. Per the germline V gene, CDR1 is GTSNPN and CDR2 is SVGIG (reference sequence). The ends were cut back, 4 bases at V and 7 bases at J, with 8 bases in the middle. CDR3 sequence: CAWTGLNSPLHF. The CDR3 DNA reads as TGTGCCTGGACCGGGTTGAATTCACCCCTCCACTTT.

The chain is built from TRBV5-6 and TRBJ2-1, with D hard to call. From germline, CDR1 is SGHDT and CDR2 YYEEEE. V was pared by 5 bases and J by 6 bases, with 12 bases between. The CDR3 covers 13 residues. The CDR3 DNA reads as TGTGCCAGCAGTCCAACCCTATGCAATGAGCAGTTCTTC. Its protein is CASSPTLCNEQFF. Variable domain in full (rest from reference TRBV5-6 and TRBJ2-1): DAGVTQSPTHLIKTRGQQVTLRCSPKSGHDTVSWYQQALGQGPQFIFQYYEEEERQRGNFPDRFSGHQFPNYSSELNVNALLLGDSALYLCASSPTLCNEQFFGPGTRLTVL.

This chain connects TRBV20-1 to TRBJ1-6; D is unresolved. With 6 bases removed from V and 8 bases from J, the gap between germline ends came to 14 bases. This CDR3 spans 13 amino acids. Germline CDR1 is DFQATT and CDR2 is SNEGSKA (reference sequence). CDR3 nucleotide sequence: TGCAGTGCGGCTCTCACGGACGATTCACCCCTCCACTTT. This sequence encodes CSAALTDDSPLHF.

The chain couples TRBV7-3 to TRBJ2-3; D is undetermined. The CDR3 sequence is 15 residues long. Trimming removed 1 base at V and 1 base at J, with 9 bases between. Germline CDR1 reads SGHTA; CDR2 reads FQGTGA. Written as DNA, the CDR3 is TGTGCCAGCAGCTTAAGCGGCCTCGGCACAGATACGCAGTATTTT. It specifies CASSLSGLGTDTQYF.

J is TRBJ2-1 and V is TRBV27; D call uncertain. The germline V gene has CDR1 MNHEY and CDR2 SMNVEV (reference sequence). The CDR3 runs 14 residues. The V end was cut by 8 bases, the J end by 8 bases, with 19 bases between. CDR3 amino acids: CASGPTWTIHEQFF. The DNA for the CDR3 is TGTGCCAGCGGCCCTACCTGGACGATCCATGAGCAGTTCTTC.

The V call is TRBV6-5, the J call TRBJ2-1, with TRBD2 as a possible D gene (6 bases). CDR3 size: 13 residues. Trimming left V 4 bases short and J 7 bases short, with 11 bases between. Germline lookup yields CDR1 MNHEY and CDR2 SVGAGI. The CDR3 here is CASSWGDRNEQFF. The CDR3 region has the DNA TGTGCCAGCAGTTGGGGGGATAGGAATGAGCAGTTCTTC.

A few counts support this clonotype. The V call is TRBV5-1, the J call TRBJ2-5; no clear D gene. CDR1 and CDR2 from the germline V gene are SGHRS and YFSETQ. The CDR3 is made up of 14 amino acids. Trimming removed 0 bases from V and 5 bases from J, with 11 bases in between. CDR3 loop: CASSLVSSTETQYF. In DNA, the CDR3 is TGCGCCAGCAGCTTGGTTTCCAGTACGGAGACCCAGTACTTC. Supplemented by reference TRBV5-1 and TRBJ2-5, the full variable domain reads KAGVTQTPRYLIKTRGQQVTLSCSPISGHRSVSWYQQTPGQGLQFLFEYFSETQRNKGNFPGRFSGRQFSNSRSEMNVSTLELGDSALYLCASSLVSSTETQYFGPGTRLLVL.

The J gene is TRBJ1-1, the V gene TRBV25-1; 7 nucleotides agree with TRBD1. V was clipped by 2 bases and J by 4 bases; unmatched bases: 7. Germline V lookup: CDR1 MGHDK, CDR2 SYGVNS. This CDR3 is 15 amino acids long. The CDR3 spells CASSERDRLGTEAFF. The DNA of the CDR3 is TGTGCCAGCAGTGAACGGGACAGATTGGGCACTGAAGCTTTCTTT.

The chain has TRBV13 and TRBJ2-5; TRBD2 aligns across 7 bases. The DNA end lines up better with TRBJ2-7; the J call may be wrong. Looked up from germline, CDR1 is PRHDT and CDR2 is FYEKMQ (reference sequence). The CDR3 runs to 14 residues. The CDR3 nucleotides read TGTGCCAGCAGCCGCGTTGCGGGAGTGGGCGAGCAGTACTTC. Encoded protein: CASSRVAGVGEQYF.

J is TRBJ2-5 and V is TRBV7-9; 7 nucleotides align to TRBD1. V shed 1 base, J shed 3 bases, and the junction held 5 bases outside the gene matches. This CDR3 contains 15 residues. The germline V gene encodes CDR1 SEHNR and CDR2 FQNEAQ (reference sequence). The chain's CDR3 is CASSLGTGWKETQYF. In DNA, the CDR3 is TGTGCCAGCAGCTTAGGGACAGGATGGAAAGAGACCCAGTACTTC.

The chain joins TRBV2 to TRBJ2-3, with 7 bases fitting TRBD2. This CDR3 has 13 amino acids. V dropped 6 bases and J dropped 2; count of bases not matched to a gene: 2. Per the germline V gene, CDR1 is SNHLY and CDR2 is FYNNEI. CDR3 sequence (DNA): TGTGCCAGCAGGGGGGACTACACAGATACGCAGTATTTT. As protein: CASRGDYTDTQYF.

This rearrangement joins TRBV7-2 to TRBJ1-1; 7 nucleotides agree with TRBD1. CDR3 length: 15 residues. Trimming at V came to 5 bases and at J to 3 bases, leaving 9 bases not matched to a gene. In germline, CDR1 is SGHTA, CDR2 FQGNSA. This CDR3 is CASSPQGQLDTEAFF. In DNA, the CDR3 is TGTGCCAGCAGCCCTCAGGGACAGTTGGACACTGAAGCTTTCTTT.

This clonotype was seen once. CDR3 protein: CASSSTGFGTDTQYF. The CDR3 nucleotides are TGTGCCAGCAGCTCGACAGGGTTTGGCACAGATACGCAGTATTTT. V usage is TRBV7-2 and J usage is TRBJ2-3; TRBD1 agrees at 7 bases. This CDR3 comprises 15 residues. Germline-derived CDR1 and CDR2 are SGHTA and FQGNSA. Trimming took 4 bases from V and 1 from J; bases not matched to a gene: 5.

The chain employs TRBV5-1 and TRBJ2-4; TRBD1 matches at 7 bases. The J call may not be correct, given that the DNA end is closer to TRBJ2-5. The CDR3 extends over 14 amino acids. Germline CDR1 reads SGHRS; CDR2 reads YFSETQ. The CDR3 nucleotides read TGCGCCAGCAGCTCGACAGGGTCGAAAGAGACCCAGTACTTC. It codes for CASSSTGSKETQYF.

The chain recombines TRBV19 with TRBJ2-7; TRBD2 is a possible D gene (6 bases). Judging by the DNA end, TRBJ2-5 fits better; the J call may be wrong. CDR1 is LNHDA, CDR2 SQIVND, per germline (reference sequence). This CDR3 region has 12 residues. The CDR3 here is CASSVDYQTQYF. In nucleotides, the CDR3 is TGTGCCAGTAGTGTGGACTACCAGACCCAGTACTTC.

The CDR3 region has the DNA TGTGCCAGCAGTTCCCACAGGGTGAGGACAGATACGCAGTATTTT. Protein product: CASSSHRVRTDTQYF. The chain has TRBV27 and TRBJ2-3, with D perhaps TRBD1 (6 bases). Looked up from germline, CDR1 is MNHEY and CDR2 is SMNVEV (reference sequence). This CDR3 has 15 residues. Between the trimmed V and J ends, which lost 4 bases and 3 bases, there was a span of 14 bases.

The V gene is TRBV30, the J gene TRBJ2-1; 9 bases are a match to TRBD2. The CDR3 is 12 amino acids. J gave up 4 bases and V 5 bases, and 0 bases lay outside the gene matches. The V gene's germline CDR1 is GTSNPN and CDR2 SVGIG (reference sequence). CDR3 sequence (DNA): TGTGCCTGGGCGGGAGGGTACAATGAGCAGTTCTTC. As protein: CAWAGGYNEQFF.

V usage is TRBV14 and J usage is TRBJ2-3, with 7 bases aligning to TRBD2. Germline values: CDR1 SGHDN, CDR2 FVKESK. V dropped 0 bases and J dropped 4; count of bases not matched to a gene: 13. There are 18 residues in the CDR3. CDR3 loop: CASSQDWTGGVNSDTQYF. The CDR3 region has the DNA TGTGCCAGCAGCCAAGATTGGACGGGGGGAGTGAATTCAGATACGCAGTATTTT.

The gene calls are TRBV28 and TRBJ2-7; tentative D call: TRBD1 (6 bases). CDR1 MDHEN and CDR2 SYDVKM come from the germline V gene. The CDR3 is 15 residues long. Trimming stripped 5 bases from V and 0 bases from J, with 14 bases between. The CDR3 DNA reads as TGTGCCAGCAGTCCGGGGACAAGGAGCTCCTACGAGCAGTACTTC. It translates to CASSPGTRSSYEQYF.

The chain links TRBV28 to TRBJ2-6; D unresolved. From germline, CDR1 is MDHEN and CDR2 SYDVKM. The ends were cut back, 5 bases at V and 0 bases at J, with 20 bases in the middle. The CDR3 consists of 19 residues. CDR3 loop: CASSVLGFRRSSGANVLTF. CDR3 nucleotides: TGTGCCAGCAGTGTCCTGGGGTTCAGGCGTTCCTCTGGGGCCAACGTCCTGACTTTC.

The chain couples TRBV30 to TRBJ2-7, with D maybe TRBD1 (6 bases). Germline V gene data show CDR1 as GTSNPN and CDR2 as SVGIG (reference sequence). Trimming shortened V by 7 bases and J by 7 bases, and 14 bases separated the two germline ends. The CDR3 has 11 residues. In DNA form, the CDR3 reads TGTGCCTCAAACAGGGTTGGAGAGCAGTACTTC. This translates into CASNRVGEQYF.

The rearrangement uses TRBV20-1 and TRBJ1-2, with TRBD1 identical over 7 bases. V shed 5 bases, J shed 4 bases, and the junction held 7 bases outside the gene matches. Germline V gene sequence: CDR1 DFQATT, CDR2 SNEGSKA (reference sequence). The CDR3 extends over 13 amino acids. The CDR3 is CSAATGSRYGYTF. CDR3 nucleotides: TGCAGTGCTGCGACAGGGAGTCGCTATGGCTACACCTTC.

This chain links TRBV4-1 with TRBJ2-1; 7 positions agree with TRBD2. V was clipped by 1 base and J by 9 bases; unmatched bases: 6. The CDR3 covers 14 residues. Germline-derived CDR1 and CDR2 are MGHRA and YSYEKL. CDR3 protein: CASSQVVASGEQFF. The CDR3 DNA is TGCGCCAGCAGCCAAGTCGTTGCTAGCGGTGAGCAGTTCTTC.

The chain links TRBV7-2 to TRBJ2-3, with 11 bases identical to TRBD2. The CDR3 has 16 residues. Per the germline V gene, CDR1 is SGHTA and CDR2 is FQGNSA. The trim removed 1 base at V and 5 bases at J, leaving 5 bases unmatched. The CDR3 sequence: CASSLGTSGGQDTQYF. The CDR3 nucleotides are TGTGCCAGCAGCTTAGGAACTAGCGGGGGACAAGATACGCAGTATTTT.

The rearrangement uses TRBV7-9 and TRBJ2-4; D tentatively reads TRBD1 or TRBD2 (5 bases each). CDR3 length equals 12 residues. The V gene lost 8 bases and the J gene lost 0 bases, with 5 bases spanning the gap. CDR1 and CDR2 (germline): SEHNR, FQNEAQ (reference sequence). In DNA, the CDR3 is TGTGCCAGCGGGACAGCCAAAAACATTCAGTACTTC. Translated: CASGTAKNIQYF.

The V and J genes are TRBV7-2 and TRBJ2-7; tentatively, D is TRBD1 or TRBD2 (5 bases each). V was cut by 4 bases and J by 7 bases, with 20 bases left in between. Looked up from germline, CDR1 is SGHTA and CDR2 is FQGNSA. The CDR3 covers 15 residues. The CDR3 DNA reads TGTGCCAGCAGCTACCTCGGGGCAGCCGGAGGAGAGCAGTACTTC. Amino acids: CASSYLGAAGGEQYF. The full variable domain, with the rest looked up from reference TRBV7-2 and TRBJ2-7, is GAGVSQSPSNKVTEKGKDVELRCDPISGHTALYWYRQSLGQGLEFLIYFQGNSAPDKSGLPSDRFSAERTGGSVSTLTIQRTQQEDSAVYLCASSYLGAAGGEQYFGPGTRLTVT.

CDR3 region: CSVSSLSNQPQHF. CDR3 sequence (DNA): TGCAGTGTATCGAGCCTTAGCAATCAGCCCCAGCATTTT. The genes are TRBV20-1 and TRBJ1-5; no definite D call. This CDR3 is 13 amino acids long. Between the trimmed V and J ends, which lost 7 bases and 0 bases, there was a span of 10 bases. Germline V gives CDR1 DFQATT, CDR2 SNEGSKA (reference sequence).